The 26 T cell receptor beta chains in this list originate from one sample, sequenced in a study of circulating and synovial CD4+ cells in juvenile arthritis (dated by TCRdb to 2014 to 2015). The receptor library was made with the immunoSEQ multiplex PCR assay. The source is immuneACCESS, and TCRdb retained only in-frame sequences with V and J called. Part of the clones is not carried over; for the studies checked, unresolved V genes explain less than half of this, and the remainder is unexplained. This sample gives under 35,000 clones in total; around 95% of them show up just once. Approximately 0.19% of the sample rests with the top ten. Sequencing was performed on CD4+ T cells from blood. The receptors were gathered from a human donor with juvenile idiopathic arthritis.

V gene TRBV19 combines with J gene TRBJ1-1; D might be TRBD1 (6 bases). Trimming left V 6 bases short and J 1 base short, with 15 bases between. The CDR3 covers 15 residues. In germline, CDR1 is LNHDA, CDR2 SQIVND (reference sequence). In DNA form, the CDR3 reads TGTGCCAGTAGAACAGGGCTTTGGGGGAACACTGAAGCTTTCTTT. This encodes CASRTGLWGNTEAFF.

V gene TRBV7-9 combines with J gene TRBJ1-1, with D tentatively TRBD1 (6 bases). This CDR3 contains 14 residues. Germline lookup yields CDR1 SEHNR and CDR2 FQNEAQ (reference sequence). Between the trimmed V and J ends, which lost 1 base and 4 bases, there was a span of 10 bases. The CDR3: CASSLEGGFTEAFF. The CDR3, as DNA: TGTGCCAGCAGCTTAGAAGGGGGATTCACTGAAGCTTTCTTT.

The chain carries TRBV27 and TRBJ1-2; possibly TRBD1 for D (5 bases). CDR3 length equals 15 residues. Trimming stripped 7 bases from V and 8 bases from J, with 23 bases between. CDR1 MNHEY and CDR2 SMNVEV come from the germline V gene (reference sequence). CDR3 DNA: TGTGCCAGCAAGAACCAACCCGACAGTTTGAGAGGCTACACCTTC. Residues: CASKNQPDSLRGYTF.

The rearrangement links TRBV7-2 to TRBJ2-3; 13 bases agree with TRBD2. The V and J ends lost 5 bases and 7 bases, in that order; junction bases with no gene match: 12. CDR1 is SGHTA, CDR2 FQGNSA, per germline. This CDR3 has 17 residues. The CDR3 region has the DNA TGTGCCAGCAGCCTTGGGACTAGCGGGACCTACCTATATACGCAGTATTTT. Translated, it gives CASSLGTSGTYLYTQYF.

The chain combines TRBV10-3 with TRBJ1-3; possibly TRBD1 for D (5 bases). From germline, CDR1 is ENHRY and CDR2 SYGVKD. Deletions cut 2 bases from V and 4 bases from J, with 15 bases between. The CDR3 is made up of 16 amino acids. As DNA, the CDR3 is TGTGCCATCAGTGAGGGGGCGGGGGAGTTCGGAAACACCATATATTTT. This sequence encodes CAISEGAGEFGNTIYF.

The V gene is TRBV11-2, the J gene TRBJ1-2, with 7 bases matching TRBD1. Per germline, CDR1 SGHAT and CDR2 FQNNGV. Trimming removed 4 bases from V and 8 bases from J; junction bases left unmatched: 7. The length of the CDR3 is 13 residues. The CDR3 region has the DNA TGTGCCAGCAGCTCCCAGGACAGGCTGGGCTACACCTTC. Its translation: CASSSQDRLGYTF.

As DNA, the CDR3 is TGTGCCAGTAGTATAGAGGCTAGCGGGGGACGCGATACGCAGTATTTT. Translation: CASSIEASGGRDTQYF. The chain couples TRBV19 to TRBJ2-3; 10 positions agree with TRBD2. Germline V CDR1 and CDR2: LNHDA, SQIVND (reference sequence). V trimming: 0 bases; J trimming: 6 bases; junction bases outside the gene matches: 6. This CDR3 comprises 16 residues.

This clone came up once. This sequence joins TRBV28 and TRBJ2-7; 9 bases are shared with TRBD2. The J segment lost 2 bases and the V segment lost 3 bases, leaving 11 bases of the junction unmatched. The CDR3 loop spans 17 amino acids. CDR1 MDHEN and CDR2 SYDVKM come from the germline V gene. CDR3: CASSLLAGNRLTYEQYF. DNA of the CDR3: TGTGCCAGCAGTTTGCTAGCGGGGAACAGATTAACCTACGAGCAGTACTTC.

V and J are TRBV5-8 and TRBJ2-3; TRBD2 aligns across 7 bases. This CDR3 region has 15 residues. Germline CDR1 reads SGHTS; CDR2 reads YDEGEE. The V and J ends lost 5 bases and 1 base, in that order; junction bases with no gene match: 7. The CDR3 sequence: CASRRSGVRTDTQYF. The CDR3 DNA reads TGTGCCAGCAGGCGAAGCGGGGTCCGCACAGATACGCAGTATTTT.

CDR3 sequence reads: CASSSPLDRLGETQYF. In DNA form, the CDR3 reads TGTGCCAGCAGCTCGCCCTTGGACAGGCTCGGGGAGACCCAGTACTTC. The chain recombines TRBV5-4 with TRBJ2-5; the match to TRBD1 covers 7 bases. Germline V gene data show CDR1 as SGHNT and CDR2 as YYREEE (reference sequence). Trimming at V came to 3 bases and at J to 5 bases, leaving 13 bases not matched to a gene. This CDR3 has 16 residues.

The genes are TRBV9 and TRBJ2-1, with D possibly being TRBD2 (5 bases). Deletions cut 3 bases from V and 9 bases from J, with 22 bases between. The germline CDR1 and CDR2 sequences are SGDLS and YYNGEE. The CDR3 spans 16 residues. CDR3 loop: CASSGRGGDGFPEQFF. CDR3 DNA: TGTGCCAGCAGCGGCCGGGGTGGGGATGGGTTCCCTGAGCAGTTCTTC.

This chain links TRBV6-5 with TRBJ2-2; 11 bases line up with TRBD2. CDR3 length: 14 residues. Losses at the gene ends were 7 bases for V and 8 bases for J; bases not matched to a gene: 6. Per the germline V gene, CDR1 is MNHEY and CDR2 is SVGAGI. Here the CDR3 DNA reads TGTGCCAGCACCCGACTAGCGGGAAAAGGGGAGCTGTTTTTT. Its protein is CASTRLAGKGELFF.

The V call is TRBV4-1, the J call TRBJ2-3; D not resolved. CDR3 length equals 15 residues. V was shortened by 0 bases and J by 3 bases, with 10 bases between the two germline ends. The germline gives CDR1 MGHRA, CDR2 YSYEKL. The CDR3 nucleotides read TGCGCCAGCAGCCAAGATAATCTCTTAACAGATACGCAGTATTTT. Its protein is CASSQDNLLTDTQYF.

The chain joins TRBV7-9 to TRBJ2-1; the D is unclear. With 1 base removed from V and 8 bases from J, the gap between germline ends came to 9 bases. The CDR3 covers 13 residues. Germline V gives CDR1 SEHNR, CDR2 FQNEAQ (reference sequence). CDR3 DNA sequence: TGTGCCAGCAGCTTAGTTACTCTGTATGAGCAGTTCTTC. It yields the protein CASSLVTLYEQFF.

The chain recombines TRBV2 with TRBJ2-5; 11 bases match TRBD1. This CDR3 is built from 14 residues. V gave up 5 bases and J gave up 2 bases; unmatched junction bases: 1. Germline lookup yields CDR1 SNHLY and CDR2 FYNNEI. DNA for the CDR3: TGTGCCAGCAGTCGGGACAGGGGGCAAGAGACCCAGTACTTC. Translation gives CASSRDRGQETQYF.

The genes are TRBV5-1 and TRBJ2-3, with D possibly TRBD2 on 6 matching bases. V gave up 0 bases and J gave up 3 bases, with 8 bases separating them. Germline V gene lookup returns CDR1 SGHRS and CDR2 YFSETQ. The CDR3 has 14 residues. CDR3 in amino acids: CASSLGDSTDTQYF. CDR3 DNA: TGCGCCAGCAGCTTGGGGGACTCAACAGATACGCAGTATTTT.

The chain links TRBV25-1 to TRBJ2-5, with D possibly matching TRBD1 (5 bases). The V gene lost 3 bases and the J gene lost 3 bases, with 5 bases spanning the gap. The CDR3 length is 12 residues. CDR1 MGHDK and CDR2 SYGVNS come from the germline V gene. The CDR3 coding sequence is TGTGCCAGCAGTGACAGGGAAGAGACCCAGTACTTC. Translating gives CASSDREETQYF.

V gene TRBV6-6 combines with J gene TRBJ2-5; D unresolved. The V end was cut by 2 bases, the J end by 0 bases, with 10 bases between. The CDR3 has 15 amino acids. The germline V gene encodes CDR1 MNHNY and CDR2 SVGAGI (reference sequence). The CDR3 spells CASSYGSADQETQYF. The CDR3 DNA reads TGTGCCAGCAGTTACGGGTCCGCGGACCAAGAGACCCAGTACTTC.

The chain carries TRBV4-3 and TRBJ2-7; TRBD2 might be the D (5 bases). The germline V gene has CDR1 LGHNA and CDR2 YSLEER. The CDR3 contains 19 residues. Trimming cost V 1 base and J 2 bases, with 24 bases left between them. Written as DNA, the CDR3 is TGCGCCAGCAGCCAAGGCCGGGGAATTCTGACGCGGCGAGCCTACGAGCAGTACTTC. As protein: CASSQGRGILTRRAYEQYF.

This sequence joins TRBV9 and TRBJ2-7; 11 bases map to TRBD2. V gave up 0 bases and J gave up 2 bases; unmatched junction bases: 4. The CDR3 extends over 16 amino acids. Germline assignment: CDR1 SGDLS and CDR2 YYNGEE. The CDR3 DNA sequence: TGTGCCAGCAGCGTAGGGGGGACTAGCGGTACCTACGAGCAGTACTTC. This codes for CASSVGGTSGTYEQYF.

V usage is TRBV2 and J usage is TRBJ2-5; 12 bases match TRBD2. The trim removed 4 bases at V and 4 bases at J, leaving 10 bases unmatched. CDR1 and CDR2 from the germline V gene are SNHLY and FYNNEI. CDR3 length: 17 amino acids. CDR3 loop: CASSAETSGSGVETQYF. CDR3 bases: TGTGCCAGCAGTGCAGAGACTAGCGGGAGCGGCGTAGAGACCCAGTACTTC. The whole variable domain, filled in from reference TRBV2 and TRBJ2-5, reads EPEVTQTPSHQVTQMGQEVILRCVPISNHLYFYWYRQILGQKVEFLVSFYNNEISEKSEIFDDQFSVERPDGSNFTLKIRSTKLEDSAMYFCASSAETSGSGVETQYFGPGTRLLVL.

The gene calls are TRBV5-1 and TRBJ2-3; D call uncertain. This CDR3 is built from 16 residues. The V gene's germline CDR1 is SGHRS and CDR2 YFSETQ. Trimming pared 1 base from V and 1 base from J, leaving 13 bases between. The CDR3 region is CASSLIPLLGTDTQYF. In DNA, the CDR3 is TGCGCCAGCAGCTTGATTCCGCTCTTAGGCACAGATACGCAGTATTTT.

V usage is TRBV11-2 and J usage is TRBJ1-1; tentatively, D is TRBD1 (5 bases). Germline CDR1 is SGHAT and CDR2 is FQNNGV. This CDR3 has 12 residues. Trimming shortened V by 1 base and J by 7 bases, and 7 bases separated the two germline ends. The CDR3, as DNA: TGTGCCAGCAGCTTAGGGGGGGGTGAAGCTTTCTTT. It yields the protein CASSLGGGEAFF. Filled out from reference TRBV11-2 and TRBJ1-1, the complete variable domain reads EAGVAQSPRYKIIEKRQSVAFWCNPISGHATLYWYQQILGQGPKLLIQFQNNGVVDDSQLPKDRFSAERLKGVDSTLKIQPAKLEDSAVYLCASSLGGGEAFFGQGTRLTVV.

J is TRBJ2-7 and V is TRBV2; 10 bases agree with TRBD2. The CDR3 is made up of 14 amino acids. After removal of 6 bases from V and 5 bases from J, the junction contained 7 bases not matched to a gene. The germline V gene has CDR1 SNHLY and CDR2 FYNNEI. The CDR3 DNA follows: TGTGCCAGCAGGAAGATAGGGACTAGCGACGAGCAGTACTTC. Translation: CASRKIGTSDEQYF.

The J gene is TRBJ1-2, the V gene TRBV28; 8 bases line up with TRBD1. The V gene's germline CDR1 is MDHEN and CDR2 SYDVKM. This CDR3 spans 17 amino acids. Trimming at V came to 2 bases and at J to 3 bases, leaving 11 bases not matched to a gene. CDR3 DNA: TGTGCCAGCAGTTTAGGGGGACGGACAGGGACCCACTATGGCTACACCTTC. As protein: CASSLGGRTGTHYGYTF.

The rearrangement links TRBV6-1 to TRBJ2-1, with 12 nucleotides matching TRBD2. The CDR3 is 15 residues long. Trimming at V came to 8 bases and at J to 4 bases, leaving 6 bases not matched to a gene. Germline-derived CDR1 and CDR2 are MNHNS and SASEGT. DNA for the CDR3: TGTGCCAGCCAGCTAGCGGGGGGGCCGTACAATGAGCAGTTCTTC. Translation gives CASQLAGGPYNEQFF.